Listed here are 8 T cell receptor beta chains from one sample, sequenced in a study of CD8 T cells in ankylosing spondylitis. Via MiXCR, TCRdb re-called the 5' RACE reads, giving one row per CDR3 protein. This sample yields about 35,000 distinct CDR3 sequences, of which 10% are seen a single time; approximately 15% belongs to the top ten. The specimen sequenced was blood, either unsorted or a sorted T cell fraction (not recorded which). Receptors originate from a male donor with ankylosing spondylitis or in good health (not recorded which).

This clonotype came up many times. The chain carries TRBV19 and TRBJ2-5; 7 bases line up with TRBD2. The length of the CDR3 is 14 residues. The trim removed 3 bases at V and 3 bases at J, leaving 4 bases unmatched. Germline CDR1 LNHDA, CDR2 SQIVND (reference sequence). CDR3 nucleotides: TGTGCCAGTAGTATCGGAGGGAGGGAAGAGACCCAGTACTTC. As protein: CASSIGGREETQYF.

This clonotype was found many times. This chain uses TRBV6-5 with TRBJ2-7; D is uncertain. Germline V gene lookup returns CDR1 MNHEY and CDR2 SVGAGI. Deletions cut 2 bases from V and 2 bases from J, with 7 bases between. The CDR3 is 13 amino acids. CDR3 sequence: CASSYGGTYEQYF. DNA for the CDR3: TGTGCCAGCAGTTACGGCGGAACCTACGAGCAGTACTTC.

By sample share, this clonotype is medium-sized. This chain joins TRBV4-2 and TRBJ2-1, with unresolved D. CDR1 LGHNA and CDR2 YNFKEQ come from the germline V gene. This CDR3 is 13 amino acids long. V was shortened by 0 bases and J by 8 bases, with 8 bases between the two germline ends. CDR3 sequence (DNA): TGTGCCAGCAGCCAAGAGGTCGTGGATGAGCAGTTCTTC. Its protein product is CASSQEVVDEQFF.

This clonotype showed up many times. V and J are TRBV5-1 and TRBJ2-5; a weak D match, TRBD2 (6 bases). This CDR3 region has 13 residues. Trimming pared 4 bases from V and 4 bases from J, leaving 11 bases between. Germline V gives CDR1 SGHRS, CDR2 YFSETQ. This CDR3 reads CASSGTGVETQYF. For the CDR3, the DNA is TGCGCCAGCAGCGGCACGGGAGTAGAGACCCAGTACTTC. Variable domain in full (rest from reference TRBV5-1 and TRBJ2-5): KAGVTQTPRYLIKTRGQQVTLSCSPISGHRSVSWYQQTPGQGLQFLFEYFSETQRNKGNFPGRFSGRQFSNSRSEMNVSTLELGDSALYLCASSGTGVETQYFGPGTRLLVL.

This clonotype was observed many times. The CDR3 here is CSVRQTFRETQYF. CDR3 nucleotides: TGCAGCGTACGGCAGACTTTTAGGGAGACCCAGTACTTC. The chain joins TRBV29-1 to TRBJ2-5, with D unresolved. This CDR3 is built from 13 residues. CDR1 SQVTM and CDR2 ANQGSEA come from the germline V gene. V lost 6 bases and J lost 5, with 16 bases in between.

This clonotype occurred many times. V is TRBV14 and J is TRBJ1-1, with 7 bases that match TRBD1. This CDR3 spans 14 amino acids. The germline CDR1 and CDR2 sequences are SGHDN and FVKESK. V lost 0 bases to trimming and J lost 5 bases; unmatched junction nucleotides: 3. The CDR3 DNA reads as TGTGCCAGCAGCCAAGAGACAGGGAAGACTGAAGCTTTCTTT. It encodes CASSQETGKTEAFF.

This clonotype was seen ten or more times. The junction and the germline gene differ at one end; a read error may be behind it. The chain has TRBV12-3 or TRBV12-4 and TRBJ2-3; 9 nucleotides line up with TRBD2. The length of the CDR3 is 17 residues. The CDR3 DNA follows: TGTGCCAGCAGTCTAGCGGGAATGGTCGTACCTTCCGCAACGCAGTATTTT. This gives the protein CASSLAGMVVPSATQYF.

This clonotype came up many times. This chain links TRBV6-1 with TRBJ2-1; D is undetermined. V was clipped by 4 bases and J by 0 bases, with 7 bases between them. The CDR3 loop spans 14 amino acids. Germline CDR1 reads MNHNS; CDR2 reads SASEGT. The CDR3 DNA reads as TGTGCCAGCAGTGTCGCGAGCTCCTACAATGAGCAGTTCTTC. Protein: CASSVASSYNEQFF.